Each of the 22 T cell receptor beta chains below was sequenced from the same sample in a study of OX40 agonist ivuxolimab in advanced cancers. The data were produced by immunoSEQ multiplex PCR, yet TCRdb's version contains in-frame clones alone and is incomplete. The sample includes fewer than 55,000 clones, about 85% of them seen just once. Sequencing was performed on CD4+ or CD8+ T cells sorted from blood, taken in a trial of the OX40 agonist ivuxolimab. The receptors shown here come from an adult with an advanced solid tumor such as melanoma, head and neck, liver or kidney cancer.

V usage is TRBV5-6 and J usage is TRBJ2-3; maybe TRBD2 (6 bases). Germline CDR1 reads SGHDT; CDR2 reads YYEEEE. V lost 1 base, J lost 2 bases, and 8 bases lay in between. This CDR3 contains 14 residues. The CDR3 spells CASSLPGDTDTQYF. Written as DNA, the CDR3 is TGTGCCAGCAGCTTGCCGGGAGACACAGATACGCAGTATTTT.

The J gene is TRBJ2-7, the V gene TRBV15, with 7 bases matching TRBD1. This CDR3 comprises 13 residues. V gave up 7 bases and J gave up 4 bases; unmatched junction bases: 7. Germline CDR1 and CDR2: LNHNV and YYDKDF (reference sequence). The CDR3 DNA reads as TGTGCCACCAAAAGACAGGGTTCTTACGAGCAGTACTTC. This encodes CATKRQGSYEQYF.

The genes are TRBV2 and TRBJ2-1; 10 bases agree with TRBD2. The junction had 4 bases not matched to a gene; V was cut back by 4 bases and J by 4 bases. Germline V gene sequence: CDR1 SNHLY, CDR2 FYNNEI. This CDR3 region has 15 residues. CDR3 DNA: TGTGCCAGCAGTGGGACTAGCGGAGCGTACAATGAGCAGTTCTTC. Translation: CASSGTSGAYNEQFF.

The chain uses TRBV2 and TRBJ1-1; D not resolved. Trimming pared 5 bases from V and 0 bases from J, leaving 10 bases between. The CDR3 contains 14 residues. In germline, CDR1 is SNHLY, CDR2 FYNNEI. CDR3 protein: CASSQQAMNTEAFF. The CDR3 coding sequence is TGTGCCAGCAGTCAGCAGGCAATGAACACTGAAGCTTTCTTT. The variable domain in full, completed from reference TRBV2 and TRBJ1-1, reads EPEVTQTPSHQVTQMGQEVILRCVPISNHLYFYWYRQILGQKVEFLVSFYNNEISEKSEIFDDQFSVERPDGSNFTLKIRSTKLEDSAMYFCASSQQAMNTEAFFGQGTRLTVV.

The V and J genes are TRBV5-1 and TRBJ2-3; weak D call: TRBD1 (5 bases). Trimming removed 0 bases at V and 6 bases at J, with 14 bases between. The length of the CDR3 is 15 residues. Germline loops: CDR1 SGHRS, CDR2 YFSETQ. The CDR3: CASSLAGAGWDTQYF. The CDR3 coding sequence is TGCGCCAGCAGCTTGGCTGGGGCAGGGTGGGATACGCAGTATTTT.

J is TRBJ2-7 and V is TRBV29-1; 13 bases line up with TRBD2. V gave up 3 bases and J gave up 4 bases; unmatched junction bases: 12. This CDR3 has 17 residues. CDR1 and CDR2 (germline): SQVTM, ANQGSEA. The CDR3 nucleotides read TGCAGCGTTGAGAGAGGACTAGCGGGAGATCCCGTATACGAGCAGTACTTC. Amino acids: CSVERGLAGDPVYEQYF.

The chain uses TRBV9 and TRBJ2-1; D gene uncertain. The V and J ends lost 1 base and 6 bases respectively, with 8 bases between them. This CDR3 is built from 13 residues. Germline-derived CDR1 and CDR2 are SGDLS and YYNGEE. CDR3 sequence reads: CASSVRWGNEQFF. CDR3 nucleotide sequence: TGTGCCAGCAGCGTAAGATGGGGCAATGAGCAGTTCTTC. The full variable domain, rest sourced from reference TRBV9 and TRBJ2-1, is DSGVTQTPKHLITATGQRVTLRCSPRSGDLSVYWYQQSLDQGLQFLIQYYNGEERAKGNILERFSAQQFPDLHSELNLSSLELGDSALYFCASSVRWGNEQFFGPGTRLTVL.

The chain couples TRBV5-1 to TRBJ2-6; D not resolved. CDR1 SGHRS and CDR2 YFSETQ come from the germline V gene. This CDR3 has 16 residues. With 0 bases removed from V and 1 base from J, the gap between germline ends came to 8 bases. CDR3 DNA: TGCGCCAGCAGCTTGGCCCCAGGTTCTGGGGCCAACGTCCTGACTTTC. Translation gives CASSLAPGSGANVLTF. Full variable domain (missing parts from reference TRBV5-1 and TRBJ2-6): KAGVTQTPRYLIKTRGQQVTLSCSPISGHRSVSWYQQTPGQGLQFLFEYFSETQRNKGNFPGRFSGRQFSNSRSEMNVSTLELGDSALYLCASSLAPGSGANVLTFGAGSRLTVL.

The chain employs TRBV14 and TRBJ2-7; TRBD2 matches at 10 bases. The CDR3 totals 16 residues. V shed 4 bases and J 5 bases; nucleotides not matched to a gene: 11. Germline V gene data show CDR1 as SGHDN and CDR2 as FVKESK. CDR3 in amino acids: CASSPRGTSAPDEQYF. The CDR3 DNA follows: TGTGCCAGCAGCCCCCGAGGGACTAGCGCGCCCGACGAGCAGTACTTC.

This chain links TRBV11-2 with TRBJ2-1; TRBD2 aligns across 14 bases. The CDR3 runs 16 residues. The V gene end was trimmed by 6 bases and the J gene end by 10 bases; junction bases not matched to a gene: 11. CDR1 is SGHAT, CDR2 FQNNGV, per germline. The chain's CDR3 is CASRPTSGRARGEQFF. CDR3 bases: TGTGCCAGCAGACCGACTAGCGGGAGGGCCCGCGGGGAGCAGTTCTTC.

The chain uses TRBV4-1 and TRBJ1-2; 11 bases agree with TRBD1. V was clipped by 0 bases and J by 8 bases; unmatched bases: 5. This CDR3 is built from 15 residues. Germline loops: CDR1 MGHRA, CDR2 YSYEKL. The CDR3 spells CASSQDRTGGVGYTF. The DNA for the CDR3 is TGCGCCAGCAGCCAAGATCGGACAGGGGGCGTGGGCTACACCTTC.

The chain carries TRBV27 and TRBJ2-7; D gene unclear. From germline, CDR1 is MNHEY and CDR2 SMNVEV (reference sequence). V was clipped by 7 bases and J by 3 bases, with 7 bases between them. The CDR3 totals 11 residues. The CDR3 DNA is TGTGCCAGCAAAACAGACTACGAGCAGTACTTC. Its translation: CASKTDYEQYF.

V usage is TRBV5-1 and J usage is TRBJ1-3; D is possibly TRBD1 (5 bases). Trimming shortened V by 0 bases and J by 0 bases, and 10 bases separated the two germline ends. CDR1 and CDR2 (germline): SGHRS, YFSETQ. This CDR3 has 16 amino acids. CDR3 residues: CASSLDVGTSGNTIYF. As DNA, the CDR3 is TGCGCCAGCAGCTTGGACGTAGGGACCTCTGGAAACACCATATATTTT.

This clone is a singleton in its sample. Other DNA sequences of this sample code for an identical CDR3. This chain connects TRBV5-1 to TRBJ1-3; a possible D gene is TRBD1 (6 bases). V lost 4 bases, J lost 9 bases, and 20 bases lay in between. CDR1 is SGHRS, CDR2 YFSETQ, per germline. This CDR3 spans 15 amino acids. CDR3 sequence: CASSDGAGDASTIYF. The CDR3 DNA reads as TGCGCCAGCAGCGATGGGGCAGGGGACGCGAGCACCATATATTTT.

This rearrangement joins TRBV5-1 to TRBJ1-2; D ambiguous. Trimming left V 0 bases short and J 0 bases short, with 15 bases between. The CDR3 is 17 amino acids. Germline V gene data show CDR1 as SGHRS and CDR2 as YFSETQ. The CDR3 region is CASSLGDSWQPNYGYTF. DNA of the CDR3: TGCGCCAGCAGCTTGGGCGACTCCTGGCAACCTAACTATGGCTACACCTTC.

The rearrangement joins TRBV5-1 to TRBJ2-1, with 7 nucleotides matching TRBD1. CDR1 SGHRS and CDR2 YFSETQ come from the germline V gene. V lost 0 bases, J lost 10 bases, and 1 base stayed unmatched. The CDR3 is 12 residues long. The CDR3 coding sequence is TGCGCCAGCAGCTTGGAGGACAGGGAGCAGTTCTTC. Translation gives CASSLEDREQFF.

The chain has TRBV4-1 and TRBJ2-2; D call uncertain. The CDR3 extends over 15 amino acids. V was pared by 0 bases and J by 3 bases, with 8 bases between. CDR1 and CDR2 from the germline V gene are MGHRA and YSYEKL. CDR3 nucleotides: TGCGCCAGCAGCCAAGAATGGGTCGACACCGGGGAGCTGTTTTTT. This gives the protein CASSQEWVDTGELFF.

The CDR3 loop reads CASSVEIHGEQYF. The CDR3 region has the DNA TGCGCCAGCAGCGTCGAGATCCATGGAGAGCAGTACTTC. This rearrangement joins TRBV5-1 to TRBJ2-7; D not certain. Germline-derived CDR1 and CDR2 are SGHRS and YFSETQ. This CDR3 comprises 13 residues. Trimming took off 4 bases at V and 7 bases at J, with 15 bases between the two ends. Full variable domain (rest looked up from reference TRBV5-1 and TRBJ2-7): KAGVTQTPRYLIKTRGQQVTLSCSPISGHRSVSWYQQTPGQGLQFLFEYFSETQRNKGNFPGRFSGRQFSNSRSEMNVSTLELGDSALYLCASSVEIHGEQYFGPGTRLTVT.

The rearrangement links TRBV7-2 to TRBJ1-2; D is undetermined. Trimming removed 4 bases at V and 2 bases at J, with 14 bases between. Germline CDR1 is SGHTA and CDR2 is FQGNSA. The CDR3 extends over 15 amino acids. The CDR3 reads CASSSRHRENYGYTF. The DNA for the CDR3 is TGTGCCAGCAGCTCCCGCCACAGAGAAAACTATGGCTACACCTTC.

Of note for this clone: Other DNA sequences in the same sample also yield this CDR3. V usage is TRBV18 and J usage is TRBJ2-7; unclear D gene. V was pared by 3 bases and J by 4 bases, with 7 bases between. This CDR3 is 12 amino acids long. Germline values: CDR1 KGHSH, CDR2 LQKENI. CDR3 nucleotides: TGTGCCAGCTCACCTCTGGGGTACGAGCAGTACTTC. It codes for CASSPLGYEQYF.

The chain couples TRBV7-2 to TRBJ1-1; D is ambiguous. The CDR3 covers 13 residues. Trimming took 6 bases from V and 8 from J, leaving 16 bases between them. Germline values: CDR1 SGHTA, CDR2 FQGNSA. CDR3 in amino acids: CASRQPSINEAFF. In DNA form, the CDR3 reads TGTGCCAGCAGACAACCTTCGATTAACGAAGCTTTCTTT.

V is TRBV4-2 and J is TRBJ2-1; 13 nucleotides line up with TRBD2. Looked up from germline, CDR1 is LGHNA and CDR2 is YNFKEQ. V lost 1 base, J lost 6 bases, and 0 bases stayed unmatched. The CDR3 covers 15 residues. In nucleotides, the CDR3 is TGTGCCAGCAGCCAAGGGACTAGCGGGAGCAATGAGCAGTTCTTC. Its translation: CASSQGTSGSNEQFF.